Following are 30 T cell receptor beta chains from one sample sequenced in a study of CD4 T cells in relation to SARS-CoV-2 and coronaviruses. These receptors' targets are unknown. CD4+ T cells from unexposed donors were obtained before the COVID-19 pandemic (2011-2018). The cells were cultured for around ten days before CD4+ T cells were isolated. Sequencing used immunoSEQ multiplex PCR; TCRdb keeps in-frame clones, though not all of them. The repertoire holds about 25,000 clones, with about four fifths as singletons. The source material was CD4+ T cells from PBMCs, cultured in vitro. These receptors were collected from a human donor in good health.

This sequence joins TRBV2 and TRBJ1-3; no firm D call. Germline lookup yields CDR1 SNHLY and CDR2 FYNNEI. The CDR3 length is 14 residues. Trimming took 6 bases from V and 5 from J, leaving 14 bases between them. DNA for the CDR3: TGTGCCAGCAGAAACCGGGCCTTACGAAACACCATATATTTT. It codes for CASRNRALRNTIYF. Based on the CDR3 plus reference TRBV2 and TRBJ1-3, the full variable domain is EPEVTQTPSHQVTQMGQEVILRCVPISNHLYFYWYRQILGQKVEFLVSFYNNEISEKSEIFDDQFSVERPDGSNFTLKIRSTKLEDSAMYFCASRNRALRNTIYFGEGSWLTVV.

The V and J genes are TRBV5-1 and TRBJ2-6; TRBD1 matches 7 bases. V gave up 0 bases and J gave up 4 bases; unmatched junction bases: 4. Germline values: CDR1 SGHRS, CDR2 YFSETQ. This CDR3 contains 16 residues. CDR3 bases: TGCGCCAGCAGCTTGGAAACAGGGGCCGGGGCCAACGTCCTGACTTTC. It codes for CASSLETGAGANVLTF.

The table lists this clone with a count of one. The CDR3 region has the DNA TGTGCCAGTAGTATCCAGCCTAGCGGGAGAGAGACCCAGTACTTC. This gives the protein CASSIQPSGRETQYF. The chain has TRBV19 and TRBJ2-5, with TRBD2 matching 10 bases. Germline CDR1 LNHDA, CDR2 SQIVND (reference sequence). Trimming cost V 3 bases and J 4 bases; bases outside gene matches: 5. The length of the CDR3 is 15 residues.

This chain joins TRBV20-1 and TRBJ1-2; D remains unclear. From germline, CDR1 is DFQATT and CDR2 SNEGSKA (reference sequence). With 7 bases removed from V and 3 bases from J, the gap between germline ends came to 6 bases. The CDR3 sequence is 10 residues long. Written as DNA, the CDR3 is TGCAGTGGGTATCACTATGGCTACACCTTC. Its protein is CSGYHYGYTF.

The CDR3, as DNA: TGTGCCAGCAGCCAAAATCTCGGGGAAAAACTGTTTTTT. Translating gives CASSQNLGEKLFF. The V gene is TRBV4-2, the J gene TRBJ1-4; D not resolved. The CDR3 has 13 amino acids. CDR1 LGHNA and CDR2 YNFKEQ come from the germline V gene. The V and J ends lost 2 bases and 8 bases respectively, with 9 bases between them.

The CDR3 sequence is CASSLGIDRARETQYF. DNA for the CDR3: TGTGCCAGCAGCTTGGGGATAGACAGGGCGCGAGAGACCCAGTACTTC. The chain is built from TRBV7-3 and TRBJ2-5; 7 nucleotides line up with TRBD1. Trimming cost V 3 bases and J 4 bases; bases outside gene matches: 11. The CDR3 extends over 16 amino acids. Germline CDR1 is SGHTA and CDR2 is FQGTGA. Filled out from reference TRBV7-3 and TRBJ2-5, the complete variable domain reads GAGVSQTPSNKVTEKGKYVELRCDPISGHTALYWYRQSLGQGPEFLIYFQGTGAADDSGLPNDRFFAVRPEGSVSTLKIQRTERGDSAVYLCASSLGIDRARETQYFGPGTRLLVL.

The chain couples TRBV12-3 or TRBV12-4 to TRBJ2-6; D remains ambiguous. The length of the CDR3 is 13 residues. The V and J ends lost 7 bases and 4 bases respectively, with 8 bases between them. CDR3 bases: TGTGCCAGCAACCTGGCCGGGGCCAACGTCCTGACTTTC. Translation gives CASNLAGANVLTF.

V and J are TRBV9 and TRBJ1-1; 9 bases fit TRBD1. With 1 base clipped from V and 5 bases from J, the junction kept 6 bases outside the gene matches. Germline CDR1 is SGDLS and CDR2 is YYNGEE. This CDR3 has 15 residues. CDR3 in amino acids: CASSVKDRGWTEAFF. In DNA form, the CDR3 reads TGTGCCAGCAGCGTAAAGGACAGGGGTTGGACTGAAGCTTTCTTT.

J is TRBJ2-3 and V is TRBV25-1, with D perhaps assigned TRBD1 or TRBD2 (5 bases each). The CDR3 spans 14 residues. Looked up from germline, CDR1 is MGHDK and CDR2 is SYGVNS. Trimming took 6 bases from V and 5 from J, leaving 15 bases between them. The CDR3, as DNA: TGTGCCAGCAGACCCCCACGGGACGAAGATACGCAGTATTTT. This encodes CASRPPRDEDTQYF.

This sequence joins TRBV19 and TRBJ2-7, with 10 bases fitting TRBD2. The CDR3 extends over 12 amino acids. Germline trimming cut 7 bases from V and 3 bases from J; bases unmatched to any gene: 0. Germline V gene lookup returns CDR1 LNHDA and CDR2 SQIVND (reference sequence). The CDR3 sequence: CASTSGSYEQYF. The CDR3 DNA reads TGTGCCAGTACTAGCGGGAGCTACGAGCAGTACTTC.

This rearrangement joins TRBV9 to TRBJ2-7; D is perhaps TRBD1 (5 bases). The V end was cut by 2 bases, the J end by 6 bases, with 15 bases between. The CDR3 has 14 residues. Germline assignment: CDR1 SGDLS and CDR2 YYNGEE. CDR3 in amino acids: CASSVGSGYGEQYF. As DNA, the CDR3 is TGTGCCAGCAGCGTTGGTTCAGGGTACGGCGAGCAGTACTTC.

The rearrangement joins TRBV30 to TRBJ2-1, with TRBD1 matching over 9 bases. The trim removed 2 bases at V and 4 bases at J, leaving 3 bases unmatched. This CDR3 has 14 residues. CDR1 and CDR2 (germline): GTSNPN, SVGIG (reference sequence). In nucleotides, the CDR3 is TGTGCCTGGAGTACGGGACAGGGTTACAATGAGCAGTTCTTC. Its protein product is CAWSTGQGYNEQFF.

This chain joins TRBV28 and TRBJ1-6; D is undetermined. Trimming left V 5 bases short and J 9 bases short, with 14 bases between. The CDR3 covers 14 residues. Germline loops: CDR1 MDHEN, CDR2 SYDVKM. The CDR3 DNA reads TGTGCCAGCAGTACTCTAACAGAGTCTTCACCCCTCCACTTT. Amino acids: CASSTLTESSPLHF. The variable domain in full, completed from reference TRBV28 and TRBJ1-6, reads DVKVTQSSRYLVKRTGEKVFLECVQDMDHENMFWYRQDPGLGLRLIYFSYDVKMKEKGDIPEGYSVSREKKERFSLILESASTNQTSMYLCASSTLTESSPLHFGNGTRLTVT.

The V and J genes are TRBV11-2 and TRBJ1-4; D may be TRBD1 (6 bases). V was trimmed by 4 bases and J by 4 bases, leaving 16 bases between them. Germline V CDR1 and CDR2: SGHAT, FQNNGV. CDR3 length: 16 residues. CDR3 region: CASSSTGQGYNEKLFF. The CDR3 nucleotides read TGTGCCAGCAGCTCAACAGGGCAAGGTTATAATGAAAAACTGTTTTTT.

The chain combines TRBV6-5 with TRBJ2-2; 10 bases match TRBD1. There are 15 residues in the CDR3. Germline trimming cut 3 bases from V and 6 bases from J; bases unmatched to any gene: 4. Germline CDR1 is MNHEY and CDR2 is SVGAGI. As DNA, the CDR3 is TGTGCCAGCAGTTATAGGACAGGGGGGGCCGGGGAGCTGTTTTTT. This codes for CASSYRTGGAGELFF.

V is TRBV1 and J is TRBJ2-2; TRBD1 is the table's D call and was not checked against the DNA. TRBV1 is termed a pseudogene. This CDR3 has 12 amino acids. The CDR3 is CTSCRDTGELFF. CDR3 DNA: TGCACCAGCTGCAGGGACACCGGGGAGCTGTTTTTT.

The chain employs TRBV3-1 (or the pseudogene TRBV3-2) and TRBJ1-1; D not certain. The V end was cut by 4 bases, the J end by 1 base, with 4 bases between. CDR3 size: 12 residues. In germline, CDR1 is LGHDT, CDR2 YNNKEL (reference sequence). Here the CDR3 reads CASSLGNTEAFF. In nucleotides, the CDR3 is TGTGCCAGCAGCCTTGGGAACACTGAAGCTTTCTTT.

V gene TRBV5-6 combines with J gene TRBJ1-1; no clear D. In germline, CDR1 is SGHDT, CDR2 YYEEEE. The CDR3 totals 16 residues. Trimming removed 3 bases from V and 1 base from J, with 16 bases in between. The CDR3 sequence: CASSSWVFVQNTEAFF. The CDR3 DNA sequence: TGTGCCAGCAGCTCGTGGGTTTTTGTTCAGAACACTGAAGCTTTCTTT.

The CDR3 DNA reads TGTGCCAGCAGCTCTCTAGCGGGTTACAATGAGCAGTTCTTC. This codes for CASSSLAGYNEQFF. V is TRBV11-2 and J is TRBJ2-1; 8 nucleotides agree with TRBD2. The J segment lost 4 bases and the V segment lost 4 bases, leaving 3 bases of the junction unmatched. Germline loops: CDR1 SGHAT, CDR2 FQNNGV. The CDR3 has 14 amino acids.

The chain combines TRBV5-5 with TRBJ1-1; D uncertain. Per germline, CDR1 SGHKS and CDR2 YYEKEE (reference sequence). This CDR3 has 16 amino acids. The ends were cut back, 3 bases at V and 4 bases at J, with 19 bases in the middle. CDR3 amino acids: CASSSGPAVVGTEAFF. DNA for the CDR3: TGTGCCAGCAGCTCTGGACCGGCGGTCGTGGGCACTGAAGCTTTCTTT.

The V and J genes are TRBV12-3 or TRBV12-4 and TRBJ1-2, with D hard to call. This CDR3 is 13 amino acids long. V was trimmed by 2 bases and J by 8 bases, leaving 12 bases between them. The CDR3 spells CASSLFLEDGYTF. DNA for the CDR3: TGTGCCAGCAGTTTATTCTTGGAGGACGGCTACACCTTC.

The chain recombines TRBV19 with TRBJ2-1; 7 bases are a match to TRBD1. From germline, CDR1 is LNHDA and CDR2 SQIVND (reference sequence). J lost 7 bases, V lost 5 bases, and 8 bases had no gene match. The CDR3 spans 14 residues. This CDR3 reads CASSLRQGVNEQFF. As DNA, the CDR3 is TGTGCCAGTAGTTTAAGACAGGGAGTGAATGAGCAGTTCTTC.

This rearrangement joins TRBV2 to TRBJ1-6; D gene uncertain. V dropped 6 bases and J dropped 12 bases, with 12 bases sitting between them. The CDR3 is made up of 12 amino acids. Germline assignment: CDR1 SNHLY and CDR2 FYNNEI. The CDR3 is CASSDITKPLHF. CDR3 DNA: TGTGCCAGCAGCGACATCACCAAACCCCTCCACTTT. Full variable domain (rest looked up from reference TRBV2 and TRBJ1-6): EPEVTQTPSHQVTQMGQEVILRCVPISNHLYFYWYRQILGQKVEFLVSFYNNEISEKSEIFDDQFSVERPDGSNFTLKIRSTKLEDSAMYFCASSDITKPLHFGNGTRLTVT.

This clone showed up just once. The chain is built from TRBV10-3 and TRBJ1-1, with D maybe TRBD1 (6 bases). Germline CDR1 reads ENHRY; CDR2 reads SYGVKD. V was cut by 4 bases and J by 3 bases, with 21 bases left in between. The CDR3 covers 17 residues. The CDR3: CAISGGLRQGSDTEAFF. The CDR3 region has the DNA TGTGCCATCAGTGGTGGCCTAAGGCAGGGGTCGGACACTGAAGCTTTCTTT.

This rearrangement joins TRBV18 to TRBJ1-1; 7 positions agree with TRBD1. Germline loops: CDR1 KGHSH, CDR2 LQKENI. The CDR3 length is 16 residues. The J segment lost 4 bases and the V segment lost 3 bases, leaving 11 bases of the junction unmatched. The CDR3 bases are TGTGCCAGCTCACCCAGGGGGTCTGGTGGTATCACTGAAGCTTTCTTT. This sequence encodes CASSPRGSGGITEAFF.

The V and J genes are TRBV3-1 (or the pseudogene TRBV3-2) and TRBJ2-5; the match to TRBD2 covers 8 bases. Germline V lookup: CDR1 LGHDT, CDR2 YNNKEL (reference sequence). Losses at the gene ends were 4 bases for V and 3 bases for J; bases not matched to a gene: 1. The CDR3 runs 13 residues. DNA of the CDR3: TGTGCCAGCAGCCCGGGACTAGAAGAGACCCAGTACTTC. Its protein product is CASSPGLEETQYF.

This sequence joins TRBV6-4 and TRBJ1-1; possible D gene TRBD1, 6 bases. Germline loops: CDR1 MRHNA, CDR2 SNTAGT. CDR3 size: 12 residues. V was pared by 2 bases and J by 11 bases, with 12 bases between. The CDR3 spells CASSDLGQYAFF. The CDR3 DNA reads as TGTGCCAGCAGTGACCTGGGACAATACGCTTTCTTT.

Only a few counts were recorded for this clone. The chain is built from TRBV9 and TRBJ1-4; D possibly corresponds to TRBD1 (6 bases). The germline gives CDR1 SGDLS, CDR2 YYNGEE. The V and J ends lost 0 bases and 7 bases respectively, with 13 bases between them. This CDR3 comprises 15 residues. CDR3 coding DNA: TGTGCCAGCAGCGTAGCTCGGGGGGCTGGTGAAAAACTGTTTTTT. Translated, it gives CASSVARGAGEKLFF.

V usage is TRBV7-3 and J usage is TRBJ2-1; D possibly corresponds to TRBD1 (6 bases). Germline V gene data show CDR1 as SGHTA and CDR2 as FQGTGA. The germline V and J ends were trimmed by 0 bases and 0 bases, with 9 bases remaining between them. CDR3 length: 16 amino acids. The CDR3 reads CASSLTAGDSYNEQFF. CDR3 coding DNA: TGTGCCAGCAGCTTAACGGCAGGGGACTCCTACAATGAGCAGTTCTTC.

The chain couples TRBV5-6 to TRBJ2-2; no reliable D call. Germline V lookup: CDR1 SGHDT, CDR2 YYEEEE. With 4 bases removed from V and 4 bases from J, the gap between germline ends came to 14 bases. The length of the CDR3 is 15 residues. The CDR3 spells CASSPRAVGTGELFF. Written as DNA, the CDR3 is TGTGCCAGCAGCCCCCGGGCAGTAGGCACCGGGGAGCTGTTTTTT.